The sequence of this TCR beta chain was determined in a study of blood T cells in healthy people across ages. This clonotype was observed a few times. With 0 bases removed from V and 10 bases from J, the gap between germline ends came to 10 bases. Looked up from germline, CDR1 is LNHNV and CDR2 is YYDKDF (reference sequence). The CDR3 covers 14 residues. The authors ran a second PCR of roughly 6 to 12 cycles using a sample-barcoded 5' primer and a J-beta primer mix. TCRdb fed the 5' RACE reads into MiXCR, producing one record per CDR3 protein. The data contain some 790,000 distinct CDR3 sequences, about 30% of them singletons.

This TCR came from a woman at least 80 years old in good health. The sample comprised blood. The chain links TRBV15 to TRBJ1-6; D remains unclear. The CDR3 sequence: CATSRDLVGSPLHF. In DNA, the CDR3 is TGTGCCACCAGCAGAGATTTGGTGGGATCACCCCTCCACTTT.